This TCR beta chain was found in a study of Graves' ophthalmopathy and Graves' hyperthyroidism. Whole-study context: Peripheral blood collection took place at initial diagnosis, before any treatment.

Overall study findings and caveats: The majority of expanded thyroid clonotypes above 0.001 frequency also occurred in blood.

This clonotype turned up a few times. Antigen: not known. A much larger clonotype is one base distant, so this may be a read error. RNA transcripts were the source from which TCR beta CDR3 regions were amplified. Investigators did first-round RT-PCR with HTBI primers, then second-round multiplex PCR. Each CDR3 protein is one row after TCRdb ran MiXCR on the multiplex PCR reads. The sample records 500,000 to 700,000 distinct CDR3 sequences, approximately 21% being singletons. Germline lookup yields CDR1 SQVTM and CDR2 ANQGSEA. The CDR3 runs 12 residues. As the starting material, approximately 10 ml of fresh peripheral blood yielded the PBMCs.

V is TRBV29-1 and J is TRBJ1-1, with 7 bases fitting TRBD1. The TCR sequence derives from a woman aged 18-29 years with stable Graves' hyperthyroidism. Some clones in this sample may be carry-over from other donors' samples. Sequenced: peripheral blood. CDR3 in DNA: TGCAGCGGGGGACAGAAGAACACTGAAGCTTGCTTT. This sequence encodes CSGGQKNTEACF.